This T cell receptor (beta chain) was recovered during a study of T cells in Graves' hyperthyroidism and ophthalmopathy. This CDR3 has 15 residues. The junction had 6 bases not matched to a gene; V was cut back by 3 bases and J by 7 bases. CDR1 and CDR2 from the germline V gene are SGDLS and YYNGEE. Amplified regions were TCR beta CDR3 sequences from RNA transcripts. Using the HTBI primer set, a first-round RT-PCR was run on the TCR CDR3. TCRdb passed the multiplex PCR reads through MiXCR, listing each CDR3 protein once. The sample lists about 400,000 distinct CDR3 sequences, more than 15% occurring once. Stable hyperthyroidism: no ophthalmopathy progression over 18 months of follow-up.

This chain connects TRBV9 to TRBJ2-1, with 11 bases that match TRBD2. The TCR originated in a woman under 30 with Graves' hyperthyroidism. Sequencing used blood. The CDR3 region is CASSGGTSGINEQFF. Here the CDR3 DNA reads TGTGCCAGCAGCGGGGGGACTAGCGGTATTAATGAGCAGTTCTTC. The full variable domain, rest sourced from reference TRBV9 and TRBJ2-1, is DSGVTQTPKHLITATGQRVTLRCSPRSGDLSVYWYQQSLDQGLQFLIQYYNGEERAKGNILERFSAQQFPDLHSELNLSSLELGDSALYFCASSGGTSGINEQFFGPGTRLTVL.